The clone carrying this TCR beta chain occurred a few times. What it recognizes is unknown. This sample stems from a study of cytomegalovirus exposure and HLA in healthy donors. Both 60 Vbeta primers and 13 Jbeta primers went into the PCR. Produced via immunoSEQ multiplex PCR; TCRdb's table is partial and in-frame only. Of around 150,000 clones listed, approximately 80% are singletons. With V trimmed by 0 bases and J by 0 bases, 5 bases remained unmatched. This CDR3 spans 18 amino acids. The germline V gene has CDR1 PRHDT and CDR2 FYEKMQ (reference sequence). General study findings and limits: Cytomegalovirus-associated TCR beta chains were listed, numbering 150 to 200.

The V and J genes are TRBV13 and TRBJ2-1; 10 nucleotides agree with TRBD2. The source of this sequence is a woman between 35 and 50 years old in good health and CMV-seropositive. The sequenced sample was PBMCs. The DNA for the CDR3 is TGTGCCAGCAGCTTAGGGGGACTAGCGCTCGGCTCCTACAATGAGCAGTTCTTC. It translates to CASSLGGLALGSYNEQFF.